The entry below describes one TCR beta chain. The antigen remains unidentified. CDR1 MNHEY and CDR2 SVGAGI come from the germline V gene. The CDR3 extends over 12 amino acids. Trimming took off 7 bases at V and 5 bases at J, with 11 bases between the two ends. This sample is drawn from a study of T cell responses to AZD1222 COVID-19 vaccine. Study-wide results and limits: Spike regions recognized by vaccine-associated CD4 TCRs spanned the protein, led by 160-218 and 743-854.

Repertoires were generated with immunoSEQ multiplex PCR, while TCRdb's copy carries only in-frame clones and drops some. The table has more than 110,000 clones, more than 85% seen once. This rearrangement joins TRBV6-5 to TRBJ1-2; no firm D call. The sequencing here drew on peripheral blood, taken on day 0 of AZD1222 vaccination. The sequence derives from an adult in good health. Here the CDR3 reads CASTEASYGYTF. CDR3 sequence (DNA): TGTGCCAGCACCGAGGCTTCGTATGGCTACACCTTC.